This T cell receptor (beta chain) comes out of a study of blood T cell repertoires in COVID-19. Per the germline V gene, CDR1 is SNHLY and CDR2 is FYNNEI. V dropped 7 bases and J dropped 10; count of bases not matched to a gene: 8. This CDR3 contains 12 residues. In the authors' methods: Nucleated cell counts were estimated from reference gene primer amplification. TCRdb's copy holds only in-frame clones and misses some; the assay was immunoSEQ multiplex PCR. V, J and clone size are those of that table, while D and trimming were read from the DNA. There are 250,000 to 300,000 clones in the sample; roughly 90% occur only once, and 2% to 2.5% lies in the top ten.

Sequencing was performed on peripheral blood. The chain couples TRBV2 to TRBJ1-2; 8 bases are a match to TRBD1. The receptor comes from a woman between 50 and 59 years old who had recovered from COVID-19. This CDR3 is CASTGDRPFYTF. CDR3 sequence (DNA): TGTGCCAGCACGGGGGACAGGCCGTTCTACACCTTC.